This entry features one T cell receptor (beta chain) sequence. This sample is drawn from a study of CD8 T cells in Susac syndrome. Unmatched junction bases numbered 10, after V lost 3 bases and J lost 0 bases. The germline CDR1 and CDR2 sequences are DFQATT and SNEGSKA (reference sequence). CDR3 size: 17 residues. Random hexamers were used to reverse transcribe the RNA input (about 0.45 to 1 ug). TCRdb redid the calling of the immunoSEQ multiplex PCR reads with MiXCR, one entry per CDR3 protein. The sample lists over 130,000 distinct CDR3 sequences, approximately 95% occurring once. This TCR derives from a human donor with multiple sclerosis. This chain links TRBV20-1 with TRBJ2-5, with 10 bases lining up with TRBD2. The specimen was CD4+ T cells from PBMCs. CDR3 bases: TGCAGTGCTAGCGTTTCCACTAGCGGGAAGTACCAAGAGACCCAGTACTTC. Protein product: CSASVSTSGKYQETQYF.